This entry lists 32 T cell receptor beta chains sequenced from one sample in a study of T cells after yellow fever vaccination. TCRdb recomputed calls from the 5' RACE reads with MiXCR, one row per CDR3 protein. The sample records 100,000 to 150,000 distinct CDR3 sequences, roughly 6.7% being singletons. The input for sequencing was CD4+ T cells sorted from PBMCs, taken about 10 days after the first yellow fever vaccination. Every receptor here comes from a man aged 18-30 years who received the YFV17D yellow fever vaccine.

This clonotype has at least ten counts. The chain joins TRBV30 to TRBJ2-1, with a possible D match to TRBD2 (6 bases). The germline V gene has CDR1 GTSNPN and CDR2 SVGIG (reference sequence). The CDR3 has 13 amino acids. V dropped 2 bases and J dropped 10 bases, with 15 bases sitting between them. In nucleotides, the CDR3 is TGTGCCTGGAGTACAGAACTAGCCGCCGAGCAGTTCTTC. Protein: CAWSTELAAEQFF.

Only a few counts were recorded for this clonotype. This sequence joins TRBV2 and TRBJ1-5; D perhaps matches TRBD1 (6 bases). Germline CDR1 reads SNHLY; CDR2 reads FYNNEI. This CDR3 has 14 residues. V lost 4 bases, J lost 4 bases, and 11 bases lay in between. This chain's CDR3 is CASSVTGMNQPQHF. The DNA for the CDR3 is TGTGCCAGCAGTGTTACAGGGATGAATCAGCCCCAGCATTTT. Variable domain in full (rest from reference TRBV2 and TRBJ1-5): EPEVTQTPSHQVTQMGQEVILRCVPISNHLYFYWYRQILGQKVEFLVSFYNNEISEKSEIFDDQFSVERPDGSNFTLKIRSTKLEDSAMYFCASSVTGMNQPQHFGDGTRLSIL.

This chain connects TRBV12-3 or TRBV12-4 to TRBJ2-3, with 8 positions matching TRBD2. This CDR3 contains 13 residues. J lost 4 bases, V lost 7 bases, and 4 bases had no gene match. The CDR3 loop reads CASTLRGADTQYF. The CDR3 DNA is TGTGCCAGCACGCTGCGGGGGGCAGATACGCAGTATTTT.

In this sample, this clonotype turned up many times. The V and J genes are TRBV7-9 and TRBJ1-2; no clear D gene. CDR3 length equals 13 residues. CDR1 and CDR2 (germline): SEHNR, FQNEAQ (reference sequence). Trimming stripped 5 bases from V and 7 bases from J, with 14 bases between. DNA of the CDR3: TGTGCCAGCAGCCAAAGGGTCTTGTCTGGCTACACCTTC. It is translated as CASSQRVLSGYTF.

Many counts were recorded for this clonotype. The chain carries TRBV9 and TRBJ2-5; tentatively, D is TRBD2 (5 bases). CDR3 length equals 16 residues. V was pared by 0 bases and J by 1 base, with 13 bases between. Per the germline V gene, CDR1 is SGDLS and CDR2 is YYNGEE. The CDR3 loop is CASSVAGGGSQETQYF. CDR3 coding DNA: TGTGCCAGCAGCGTAGCGGGCGGAGGATCCCAAGAGACCCAGTACTTC.

This clonotype appeared many times. V is TRBV24-1 and J is TRBJ2-2; 10 nucleotides agree with TRBD2. This CDR3 is built from 16 residues. Germline assignment: CDR1 KGHDR and CDR2 SFDVKD. The trim removed 4 bases at V and 3 bases at J, leaving 4 bases unmatched. This chain's CDR3 is CATSESSGGYTGELFF. In DNA form, the CDR3 reads TGTGCCACCAGTGAGTCTAGCGGGGGTTACACCGGGGAGCTGTTTTTT.

In its sample, this clonotype was seen many times. This chain links TRBV21-1 with TRBJ2-5; TRBD2, the table's D call, was not compared with the DNA. TRBV21-1 is assigned pseudogene status. This CDR3 is 14 amino acids long. In nucleotides, the CDR3 is TGTGCCAGCACGGGAGAAAGGGCCCCAGAGACCCAGTACTTC. Its protein product is CASTGERAPETQYF.

At least ten counts were recorded for this clonotype. The rearrangement uses TRBV28 and TRBJ2-7; 8 nucleotides align to TRBD2. The CDR3 length is 14 residues. Trimming removed 6 bases from V and 2 bases from J; junction bases left unmatched: 6. CDR1 is MDHEN and CDR2 is SYDVKM in the germline V gene. This CDR3 is CASRSGGPAYEQYV. DNA of the CDR3: TGTGCCAGCAGGAGCGGGGGCCCTGCCTACGAGCAGTACGTC.

By proportion, this clonotype is medium-sized. The chain couples TRBV5-1 to TRBJ1-1; D ambiguous. The CDR3 runs to 14 residues. In germline, CDR1 is SGHRS, CDR2 YFSETQ. V was shortened by 5 bases and J by 1 base, with 12 bases between the two germline ends. The CDR3 reads CASRLGGENTEAFF. The CDR3 DNA sequence: TGCGCCAGCAGGCTTGGTGGGGAGAACACTGAAGCTTTCTTT.

This clonotype was found many times. The CDR3 DNA reads as TGTGCCAGCAGCTGGGACAGGGGGAGGCAAGAGACCCAGTACTTC. It codes for CASSWDRGRQETQYF. This chain links TRBV7-2 with TRBJ2-5, with 11 bases aligning to TRBD1. The CDR3 totals 15 residues. Germline V gene sequence: CDR1 SGHTA, CDR2 FQGNSA. V lost 4 bases to trimming and J lost 2 bases; unmatched junction nucleotides: 3.

Ten or more counts support this clonotype. The genes are TRBV7-2 and TRBJ2-2; 7 bases align to TRBD1. V was pared by 3 bases and J by 3 bases, with 4 bases of the junction left unmatched. CDR3 length: 15 amino acids. CDR1 and CDR2 from the germline V gene are SGHTA and FQGNSA. In DNA, the CDR3 is TGTGCCAGCAGCTTCTCGACAGGGTACACCGGGGAGCTGTTTTTT. This translates into CASSFSTGYTGELFF.

This clonotype occurred many times. V is TRBV5-1 and J is TRBJ2-1; 12 bases are shared with TRBD2. The CDR3 runs 15 residues. V lost 3 bases and J lost 7; bases outside the gene matches: 5. Germline V lookup: CDR1 SGHRS, CDR2 YFSETQ. The CDR3 region is CASSSLAGGQNEQFF. CDR3 sequence (DNA): TGCGCCAGCAGCTCCCTAGCGGGGGGGCAGAATGAGCAGTTCTTC. Full variable domain (rest looked up from reference TRBV5-1 and TRBJ2-1): KAGVTQTPRYLIKTRGQQVTLSCSPISGHRSVSWYQQTPGQGLQFLFEYFSETQRNKGNFPGRFSGRQFSNSRSEMNVSTLELGDSALYLCASSSLAGGQNEQFFGPGTRLTVL.

This chain uses TRBV7-2 with TRBJ2-5, with TRBD2 matching over 7 bases. V trimming: 5 bases; J trimming: 7 bases; junction bases outside the gene matches: 16. Germline values: CDR1 SGHTA, CDR2 FQGNSA. The CDR3 covers 16 residues. The CDR3 region is CASSPPQPTSWATQYF. CDR3 in DNA: TGTGCCAGCAGCCCACCTCAACCGACTAGCTGGGCGACCCAGTACTTC.

At least ten counts were recorded for this clonotype. This chain uses TRBV7-8 with TRBJ2-1; 8 positions agree with TRBD2. The germline V gene has CDR1 SGHVS and CDR2 FQNEAQ. Trimming cost V 3 bases and J 11 bases; bases outside gene matches: 9. The CDR3 has 14 residues. In DNA, the CDR3 is TGTGCCAGCAGCTTTAGCGGGGCCCTGGTGAAGCAGTTCTTC. Translation gives CASSFSGALVKQFF.

This clonotype has a count of ten or more. The genes are TRBV24-1 and TRBJ2-3, with 7 bases that match TRBD1. V shed 3 bases and J 6 bases; nucleotides not matched to a gene: 2. Germline V gene lookup returns CDR1 KGHDR and CDR2 SFDVKD. The CDR3 loop spans 13 amino acids. The CDR3 loop reads CATSDGTVDTQYF. The CDR3 DNA reads as TGTGCCACCAGTGATGGGACAGTGGATACGCAGTATTTT.

This clonotype was found many times. The V gene is TRBV5-1, the J gene TRBJ2-5; D possibly corresponds to TRBD2 (6 bases). Trimming stripped 4 bases from V and 4 bases from J, with 11 bases between. CDR1 SGHRS and CDR2 YFSETQ come from the germline V gene. CDR3 length equals 13 residues. The CDR3: CASSGRSRETQYF. DNA of the CDR3: TGCGCCAGCAGCGGGAGGTCCCGAGAGACCCAGTACTTC.

This clonotype was seen more than once but under ten times. The chain links TRBV6-1 to TRBJ2-3; 11 nucleotides match TRBD2. This CDR3 has 18 amino acids. Germline lookup yields CDR1 MNHNS and CDR2 SASEGT. V shed 7 bases and J 1 base; nucleotides not matched to a gene: 13. CDR3 protein: CASISLAGGHSGTDTQYF. The CDR3 DNA reads TGTGCCAGCATCTCCCTAGCGGGGGGACACTCAGGCACAGATACGCAGTATTTT.

This clonotype has ten or more counts. The V gene is TRBV7-9, the J gene TRBJ1-3, with D uncertain. The germline V gene has CDR1 SEHNR and CDR2 FQNEAQ (reference sequence). The CDR3 covers 16 residues. V was cut by 5 bases and J by 0 bases, with 14 bases left in between. The CDR3 reads CASSPLGWSSGNTIYF. CDR3 bases: TGTGCCAGCAGCCCTTTGGGGTGGAGCTCTGGAAACACCATATATTTT.

Worth noting for this clonotype: Since a much larger clone is just one base distant, this may be a read error. V is TRBV10-3 and J is TRBJ2-2, with 8 bases that match TRBD1. This CDR3 is 15 amino acids long. The germline V gene encodes CDR1 ENHRY and CDR2 SYGVKD. CDR3 in DNA: TGTGTCATCAGAACGGACAGGGTAACGGCCGGGGAGCTGTTTTTT. Its translation is CVIRTDRVTAGELFF.

This clonotype has more than one count but fewer than ten. The chain couples TRBV21-1 to TRBJ1-1. TRBV21-1 is marked as a pseudogene. This CDR3 comprises 14 residues. In DNA form, the CDR3 reads TGTGCCAGCAGCAAATCGGAGGTGAACACTGAAGCTTTCTTT. Protein product: CASSKSEVNTEAFF.

In its sample, this clonotype was seen a few times. The CDR3 sequence is CSARDPGGLVTEAFF. The CDR3 DNA sequence: TGCAGTGCTAGGGATCCAGGGGGCTTGGTAACTGAAGCTTTCTTT. This chain connects TRBV20-1 to TRBJ1-1; 8 nucleotides match TRBD1. CDR3 length equals 15 residues. Germline V gene sequence: CDR1 DFQATT, CDR2 SNEGSKA (reference sequence). Trimming took 3 bases from V and 5 from J; bases not matched to a gene: 11.

The chain is built from TRBV5-5 and TRBJ2-5; the D gene is possibly TRBD1 (6 bases). The length of the CDR3 is 14 residues. The germline V gene encodes CDR1 SGHKS and CDR2 YYEKEE (reference sequence). Trimming pared 5 bases from V and 2 bases from J, leaving 13 bases between. Here the CDR3 reads CASSLGQLQETQYF. CDR3 coding DNA: TGTGCCAGCAGTCTAGGACAGCTGCAAGAGACCCAGTACTTC.

This clonotype has at least ten counts. V usage is TRBV10-3 and J usage is TRBJ1-5, with D tentatively TRBD1 (6 bases). CDR1 ENHRY and CDR2 SYGVKD come from the germline V gene. Trimming shortened V by 3 bases and J by 0 bases, and 21 bases separated the two germline ends. The CDR3 has 19 residues. CDR3 residues: CAISDGGAASIISNQPQHF. The DNA for the CDR3 is TGTGCCATCAGTGATGGGGGGGCAGCTTCCATTATTAGCAATCAGCCCCAGCATTTT.

The V and J genes are TRBV5-6 and TRBJ1-4; D ambiguous. V was cut by 2 bases and J by 4 bases, with 9 bases left in between. The CDR3 loop spans 14 amino acids. In germline, CDR1 is SGHDT, CDR2 YYEEEE. CDR3: CASSLAGVNEKLFF. The DNA of the CDR3 is TGTGCCAGCAGCTTAGCAGGAGTTAATGAAAAACTGTTTTTT.

This clonotype was detected ten times or more. The rearrangement links TRBV4-3 to TRBJ2-3, with D perhaps assigned TRBD1 or TRBD2 (5 bases each). CDR1 and CDR2 from the germline V gene are LGHNA and YSLEER. Trimming left V 1 base short and J 6 bases short, with 17 bases between. The CDR3 loop spans 16 amino acids. CDR3 loop: CASSQGTGARKDTQYF. As DNA, the CDR3 is TGCGCCAGCAGCCAAGGTACCGGGGCTCGCAAGGATACGCAGTATTTT.

Ten or more counts support this clonotype. The chain uses TRBV7-2 and TRBJ2-5; 13 bases are a match to TRBD2. The CDR3 covers 16 residues. Germline V CDR1 and CDR2: SGHTA, FQGNSA. V dropped 5 bases and J dropped 1; count of bases not matched to a gene: 4. The CDR3 nucleotides are TGTGCCAGCAGCCCCCGACTAGCGGGGGGCCAAGAGACCCAGTACTTC. Amino acid sequence: CASSPRLAGGQETQYF.

There are many counts of this clonotype. V is TRBV5-1 and J is TRBJ2-1; maybe TRBD2 (5 bases). V lost 5 bases to trimming and J lost 7 bases, with 13 bases between them. Germline CDR1 SGHRS, CDR2 YFSETQ. The CDR3 consists of 13 residues. The CDR3 protein is CASRGSPGNEQFF. The DNA for the CDR3 is TGCGCCAGCAGAGGGAGCCCTGGAAATGAGCAGTTCTTC.

In its sample, this clonotype was seen many times. The chain has TRBV29-1 and TRBJ1-1; the D is unclear. Trimming took off 0 bases at V and 4 bases at J, with 12 bases between the two ends. Germline assignment: CDR1 SQVTM and CDR2 ANQGSEA. The CDR3 sequence is 14 residues long. CDR3 sequence (DNA): TGCAGCGTTGAAGATACGGTAAAAGGCACTGAAGCTTTCTTT. Translation gives CSVEDTVKGTEAFF.

This clonotype showed up many times. The rearrangement uses TRBV4-2 and TRBJ1-2, with 11 positions matching TRBD1. The CDR3 has 15 residues. Germline values: CDR1 LGHNA, CDR2 YNFKEQ. V shed 2 bases, J shed 2 bases, and the junction held 1 base outside the gene matches. This chain's CDR3 is CASSQRDRGNYGYTF. As DNA, the CDR3 is TGTGCCAGCAGCCAACGGGACAGGGGGAACTATGGCTACACCTTC.

This clonotype was detected ten times or more. The chain is built from TRBV5-1 and TRBJ2-2; maybe TRBD1 (6 bases). Germline V gene sequence: CDR1 SGHRS, CDR2 YFSETQ. The ends were cut back, 6 bases at V and 5 bases at J, with 14 bases in the middle. The length of the CDR3 is 14 residues. For the CDR3, the DNA is TGCGCCAGCACGGACAGTCCGGGGACCGGGGAGCTGTTTTTT. Protein sequence: CASTDSPGTGELFF.

V usage is TRBV23-1 and J usage is TRBJ2-3; TRBD1 might be the D (6 bases). TRBV23-1 counts as an open reading frame of uncertain function. Trimming left V 0 bases short and J 5 bases short, with 15 bases between. The CDR3 runs 16 residues. As DNA, the CDR3 is TGCGCCAGCAGTCAATCGGTACAGGGAGCCTTAGATACGCAGTATTTT. The encoded protein is CASSQSVQGALDTQYF.

This clonotype appeared a few times. The chain couples TRBV7-2 to TRBJ2-1; D is undetermined. The germline CDR1 and CDR2 sequences are SGHTA and FQGNSA. Trimming took off 3 bases at V and 1 base at J, with 13 bases between the two ends. This CDR3 has 16 amino acids. CDR3 amino acids: CASSLGSSRSYNEQFF. The CDR3 bases are TGTGCCAGCAGCTTGGGTTCCAGCAGGTCCTACAATGAGCAGTTCTTC.